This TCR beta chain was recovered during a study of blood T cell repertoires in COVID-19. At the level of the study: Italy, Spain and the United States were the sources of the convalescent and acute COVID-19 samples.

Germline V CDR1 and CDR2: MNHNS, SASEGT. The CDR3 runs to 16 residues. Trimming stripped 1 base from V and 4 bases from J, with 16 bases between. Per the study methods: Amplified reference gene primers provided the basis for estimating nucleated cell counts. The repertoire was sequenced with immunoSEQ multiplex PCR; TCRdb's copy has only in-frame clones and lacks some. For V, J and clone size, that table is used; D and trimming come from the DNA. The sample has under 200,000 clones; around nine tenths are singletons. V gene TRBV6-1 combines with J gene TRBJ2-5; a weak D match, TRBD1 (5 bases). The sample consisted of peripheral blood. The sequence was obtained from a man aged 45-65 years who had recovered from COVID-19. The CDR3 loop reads CASSEVPPRRAETQYF. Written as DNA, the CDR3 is TGTGCCAGCAGTGAAGTCCCCCCACGCAGGGCAGAGACCCAGTACTTC.